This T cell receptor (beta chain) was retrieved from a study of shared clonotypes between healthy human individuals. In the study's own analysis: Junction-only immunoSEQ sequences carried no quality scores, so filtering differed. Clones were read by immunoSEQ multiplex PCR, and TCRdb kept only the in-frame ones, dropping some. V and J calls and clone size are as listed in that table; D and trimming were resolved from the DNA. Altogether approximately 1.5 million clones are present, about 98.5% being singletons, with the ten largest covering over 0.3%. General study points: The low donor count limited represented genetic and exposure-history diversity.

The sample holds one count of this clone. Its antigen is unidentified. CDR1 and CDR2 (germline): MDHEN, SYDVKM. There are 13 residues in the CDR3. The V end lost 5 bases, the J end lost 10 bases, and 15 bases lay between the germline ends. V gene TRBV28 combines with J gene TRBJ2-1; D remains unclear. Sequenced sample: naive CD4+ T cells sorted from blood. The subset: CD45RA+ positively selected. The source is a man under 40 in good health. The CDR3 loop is CASSKYPLGEQFF. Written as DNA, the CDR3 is TGTGCCAGCAGTAAATACCCTTTGGGGGAGCAGTTCTTC.